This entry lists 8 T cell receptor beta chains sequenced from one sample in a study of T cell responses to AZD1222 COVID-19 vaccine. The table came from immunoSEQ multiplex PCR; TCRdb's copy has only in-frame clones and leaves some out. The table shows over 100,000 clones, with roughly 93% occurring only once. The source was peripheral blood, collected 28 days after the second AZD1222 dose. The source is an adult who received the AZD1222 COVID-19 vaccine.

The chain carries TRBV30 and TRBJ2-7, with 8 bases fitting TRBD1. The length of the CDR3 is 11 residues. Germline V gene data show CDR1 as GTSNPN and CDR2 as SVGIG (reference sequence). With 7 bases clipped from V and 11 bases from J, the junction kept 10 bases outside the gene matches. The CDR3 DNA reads TGTGCCTACGATTCGACAGGGGATGAGTACTTC. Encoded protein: CAYDSTGDEYF.

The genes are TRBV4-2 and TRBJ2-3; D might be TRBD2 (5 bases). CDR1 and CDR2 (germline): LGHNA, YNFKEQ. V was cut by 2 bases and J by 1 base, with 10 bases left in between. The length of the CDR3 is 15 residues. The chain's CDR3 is CASSQSVGGTDTQYF. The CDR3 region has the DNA TGTGCCAGCAGCCAATCAGTCGGGGGCACAGATACGCAGTATTTT.

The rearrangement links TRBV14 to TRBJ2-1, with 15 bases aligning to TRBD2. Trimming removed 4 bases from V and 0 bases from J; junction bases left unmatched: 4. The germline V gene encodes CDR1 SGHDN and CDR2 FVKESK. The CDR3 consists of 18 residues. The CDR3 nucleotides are TGTGCCAGCAGCCCCGGGACTAGCGGGAGGTTCTCCTACAATGAGCAGTTCTTC. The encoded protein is CASSPGTSGRFSYNEQFF.

The CDR3 nucleotides read TGTGCCACCAGCAGCGGACTAGCCTACGAGCAGTACTTC. Amino acids: CATSSGLAYEQYF. The chain joins TRBV15 to TRBJ2-7; TRBD2 agrees at 7 bases. Germline CDR1 and CDR2: LNHNV and YYDKDF (reference sequence). The CDR3 is 13 residues long. The trim removed 3 bases at V and 2 bases at J, leaving 1 base unmatched.

In nucleotides, the CDR3 is TGTGCCAGCAGCTTAAAGTTTAGGGCCACCGGTGATGAAAAACTGTTTTTT. Its protein is CASSLKFRATGDEKLFF. The V gene is TRBV7-3, the J gene TRBJ1-4; D is unresolved. Trimming pared 1 base from V and 6 bases from J, leaving 18 bases between. This CDR3 region has 17 residues. Germline CDR1 reads SGHTA; CDR2 reads FQGTGA.

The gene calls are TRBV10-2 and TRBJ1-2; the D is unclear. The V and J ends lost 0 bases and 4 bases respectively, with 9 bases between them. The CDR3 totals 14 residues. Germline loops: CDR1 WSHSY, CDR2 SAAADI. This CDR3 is CASSESREIYGYTF. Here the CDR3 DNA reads TGCGCCAGCAGTGAGTCCCGGGAGATCTATGGCTACACCTTC.

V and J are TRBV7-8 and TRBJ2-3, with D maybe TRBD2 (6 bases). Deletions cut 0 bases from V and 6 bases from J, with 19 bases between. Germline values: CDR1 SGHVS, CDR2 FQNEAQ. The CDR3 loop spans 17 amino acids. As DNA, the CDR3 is TGTGCCAGCAGCTTAGCTCTTATTTTCGGGGGTACTGATACGCAGTATTTT. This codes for CASSLALIFGGTDTQYF.

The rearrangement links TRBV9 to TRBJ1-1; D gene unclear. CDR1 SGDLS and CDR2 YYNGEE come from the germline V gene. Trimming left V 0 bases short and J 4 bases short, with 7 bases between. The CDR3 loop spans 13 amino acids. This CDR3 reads CASSVGYGTEAFF. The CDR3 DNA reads TGTGCCAGCAGCGTAGGGTACGGCACTGAAGCTTTCTTT.